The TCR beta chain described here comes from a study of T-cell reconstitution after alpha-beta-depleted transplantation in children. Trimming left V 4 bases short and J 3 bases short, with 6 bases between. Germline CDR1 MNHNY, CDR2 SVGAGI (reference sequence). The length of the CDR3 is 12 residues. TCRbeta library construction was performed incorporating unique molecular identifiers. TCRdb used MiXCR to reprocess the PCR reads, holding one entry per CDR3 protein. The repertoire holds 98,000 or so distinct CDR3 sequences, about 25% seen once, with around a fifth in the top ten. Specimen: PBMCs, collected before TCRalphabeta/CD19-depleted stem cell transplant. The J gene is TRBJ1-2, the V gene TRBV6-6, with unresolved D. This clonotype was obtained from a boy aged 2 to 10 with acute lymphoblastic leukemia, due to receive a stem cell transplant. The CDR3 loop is CASSFYDYGYTF. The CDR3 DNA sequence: TGTGCCAGCAGTTTTTATGACTATGGCTACACCTTC.